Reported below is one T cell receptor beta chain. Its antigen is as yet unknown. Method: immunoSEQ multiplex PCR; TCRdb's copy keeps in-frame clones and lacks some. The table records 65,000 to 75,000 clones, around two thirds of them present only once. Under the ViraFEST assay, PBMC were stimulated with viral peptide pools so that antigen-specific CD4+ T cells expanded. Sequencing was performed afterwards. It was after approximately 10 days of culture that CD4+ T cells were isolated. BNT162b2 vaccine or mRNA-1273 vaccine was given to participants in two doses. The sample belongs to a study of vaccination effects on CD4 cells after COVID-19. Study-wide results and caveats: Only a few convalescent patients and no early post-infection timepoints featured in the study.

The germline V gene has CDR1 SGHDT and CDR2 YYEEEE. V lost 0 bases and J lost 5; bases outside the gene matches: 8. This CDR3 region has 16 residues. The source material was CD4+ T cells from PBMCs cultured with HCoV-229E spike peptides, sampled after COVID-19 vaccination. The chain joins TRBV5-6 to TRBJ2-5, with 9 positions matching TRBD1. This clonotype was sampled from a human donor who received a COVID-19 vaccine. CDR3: CASSLAPGQGMETQYF. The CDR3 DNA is TGTGCCAGCAGCTTGGCGCCGGGACAGGGTATGGAGACCCAGTACTTC.